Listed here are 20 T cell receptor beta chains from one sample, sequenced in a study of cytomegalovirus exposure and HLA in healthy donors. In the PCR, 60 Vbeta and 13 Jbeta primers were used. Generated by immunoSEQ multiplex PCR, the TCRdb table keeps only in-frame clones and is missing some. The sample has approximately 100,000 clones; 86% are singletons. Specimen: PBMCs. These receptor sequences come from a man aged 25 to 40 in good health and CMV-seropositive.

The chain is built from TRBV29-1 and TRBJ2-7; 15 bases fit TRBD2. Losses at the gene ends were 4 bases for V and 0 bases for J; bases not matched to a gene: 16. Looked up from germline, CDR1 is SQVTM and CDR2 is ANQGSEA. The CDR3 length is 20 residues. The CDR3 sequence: CSVGWGGTSGRNQASYEQYF. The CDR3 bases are TGCAGCGTTGGTTGGGGGGGGACTAGCGGGAGGAATCAAGCCTCCTACGAGCAGTACTTC.

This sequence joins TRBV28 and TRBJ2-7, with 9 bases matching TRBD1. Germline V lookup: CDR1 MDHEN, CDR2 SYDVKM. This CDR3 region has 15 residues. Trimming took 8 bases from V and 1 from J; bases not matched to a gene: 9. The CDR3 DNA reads TGTGCCAGCGACCCCGGGACAGGGTTTTCCTACGAGCAGTACTTC. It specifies CASDPGTGFSYEQYF.

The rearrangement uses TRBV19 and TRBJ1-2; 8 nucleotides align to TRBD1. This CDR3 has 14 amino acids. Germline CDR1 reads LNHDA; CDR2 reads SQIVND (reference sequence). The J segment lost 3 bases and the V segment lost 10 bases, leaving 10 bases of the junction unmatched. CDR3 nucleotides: TGTGCCACTTCAAGGACAGGGAACTACTATGGCTACACCTTC. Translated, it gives CATSRTGNYYGYTF.

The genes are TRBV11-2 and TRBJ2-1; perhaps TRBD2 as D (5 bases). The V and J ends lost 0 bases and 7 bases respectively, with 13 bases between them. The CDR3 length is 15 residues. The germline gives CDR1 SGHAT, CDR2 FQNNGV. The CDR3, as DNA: TGTGCCAGCAGCTTAGATCAGACTACTCAAAATGAGCAGTTCTTC. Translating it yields CASSLDQTTQNEQFF.

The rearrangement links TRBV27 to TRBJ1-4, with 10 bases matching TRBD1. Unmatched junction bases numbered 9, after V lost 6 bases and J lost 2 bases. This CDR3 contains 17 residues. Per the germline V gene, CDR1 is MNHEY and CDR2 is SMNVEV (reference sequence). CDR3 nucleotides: TGTGCCAGCAGCCCGGACAGGGGGTTGTTTACTAATGAAAAACTGTTTTTT. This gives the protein CASSPDRGLFTNEKLFF.

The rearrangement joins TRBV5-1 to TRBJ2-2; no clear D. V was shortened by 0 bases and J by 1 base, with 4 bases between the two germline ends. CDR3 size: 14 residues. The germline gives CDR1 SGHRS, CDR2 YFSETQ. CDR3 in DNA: TGCGCCAGCAGCTTGGTCCAGAACACCGGGGAGCTGTTTTTT. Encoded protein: CASSLVQNTGELFF.

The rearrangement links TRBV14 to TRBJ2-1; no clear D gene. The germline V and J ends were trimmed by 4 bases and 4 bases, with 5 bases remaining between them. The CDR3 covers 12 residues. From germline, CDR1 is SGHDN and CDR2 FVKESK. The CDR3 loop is CASSPQYNEQFF. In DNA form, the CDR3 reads TGTGCCAGCAGCCCACAGTACAATGAGCAGTTCTTC.

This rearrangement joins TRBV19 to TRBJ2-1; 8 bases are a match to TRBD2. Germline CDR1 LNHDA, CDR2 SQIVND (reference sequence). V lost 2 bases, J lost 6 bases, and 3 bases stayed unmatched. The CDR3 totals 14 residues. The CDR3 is CASSISGRGNEQFF. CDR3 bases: TGTGCCAGTAGTATAAGCGGGAGAGGCAATGAGCAGTTCTTC.

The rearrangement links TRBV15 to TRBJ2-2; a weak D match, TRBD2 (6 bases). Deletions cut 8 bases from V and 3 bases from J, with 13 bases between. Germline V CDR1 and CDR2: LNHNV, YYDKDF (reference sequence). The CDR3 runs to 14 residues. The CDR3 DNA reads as TGTGCCACCCGGCGGGATTGGGACACCGGGGAGCTGTTTTTT. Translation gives CATRRDWDTGELFF. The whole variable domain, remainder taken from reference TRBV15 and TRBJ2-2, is DAMVIQNPRYQVTQFGKPVTLSCSQTLNHNVMYWYQQKSSQAPKLLFHYYDKDFNNEADTPDNFQSRRPNTSFCFLDIRSPGLGDTAMYLCATRRDWDTGELFFGEGSRLTVL.

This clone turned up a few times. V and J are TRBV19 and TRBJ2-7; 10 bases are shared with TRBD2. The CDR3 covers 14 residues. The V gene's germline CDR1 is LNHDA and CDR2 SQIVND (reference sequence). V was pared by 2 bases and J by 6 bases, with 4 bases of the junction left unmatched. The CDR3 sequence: CASSISSGSGEQYF. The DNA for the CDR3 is TGTGCCAGTAGTATATCTAGCGGGAGTGGCGAGCAGTACTTC.

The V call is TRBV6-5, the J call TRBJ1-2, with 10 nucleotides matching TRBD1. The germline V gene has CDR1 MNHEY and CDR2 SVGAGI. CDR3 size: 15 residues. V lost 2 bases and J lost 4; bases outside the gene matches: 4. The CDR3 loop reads CASSYTGQGSYGYTF. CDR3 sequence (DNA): TGTGCCAGCAGTTACACGGGACAGGGGAGCTATGGCTACACCTTC.

The CDR3 loop reads CASSLSGTGANTEAFF. The CDR3 DNA sequence: TGCGCCAGCAGCCTATCCGGGACAGGGGCTAACACTGAAGCTTTCTTT. V is TRBV4-1 and J is TRBJ1-1; TRBD1 agrees at 10 bases. This CDR3 is built from 16 residues. The V gene's germline CDR1 is MGHRA and CDR2 YSYEKL. The V gene end was trimmed by 4 bases and the J gene end by 2 bases; junction bases not matched to a gene: 7.

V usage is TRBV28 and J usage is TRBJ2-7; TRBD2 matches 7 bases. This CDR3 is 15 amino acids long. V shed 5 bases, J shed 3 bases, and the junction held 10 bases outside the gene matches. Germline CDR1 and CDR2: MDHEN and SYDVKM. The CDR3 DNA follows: TGTGCCAGCAGTCGATATAAGCGGGACCTCTACGAGCAGTACTTC. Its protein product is CASSRYKRDLYEQYF.

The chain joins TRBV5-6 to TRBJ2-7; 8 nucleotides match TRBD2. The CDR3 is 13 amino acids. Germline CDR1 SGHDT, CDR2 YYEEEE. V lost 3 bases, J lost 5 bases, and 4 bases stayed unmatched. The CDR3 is CASSWRGANEQYF. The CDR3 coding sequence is TGTGCCAGCAGCTGGCGGGGGGCTAACGAGCAGTACTTC. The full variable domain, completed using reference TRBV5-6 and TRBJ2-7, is DAGVTQSPTHLIKTRGQQVTLRCSPKSGHDTVSWYQQALGQGPQFIFQYYEEEERQRGNFPDRFSGHQFPNYSSELNVNALLLGDSALYLCASSWRGANEQYFGPGTRLTVT.

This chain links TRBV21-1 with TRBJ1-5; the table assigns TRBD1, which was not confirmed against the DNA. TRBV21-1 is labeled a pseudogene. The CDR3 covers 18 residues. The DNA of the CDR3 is TGTGCCAGCACCCCAAAGGGGTTACCTTTTGGGAGCAATCAGCCCCAGCATTTT. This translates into CASTPKGLPFGSNQPQHF.

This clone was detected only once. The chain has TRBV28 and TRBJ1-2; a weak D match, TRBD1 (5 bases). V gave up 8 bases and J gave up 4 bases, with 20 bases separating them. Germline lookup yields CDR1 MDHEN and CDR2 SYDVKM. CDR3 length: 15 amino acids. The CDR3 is CASDRSWGTSYGYTF. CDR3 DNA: TGTGCCAGCGACCGCTCGTGGGGCACCTCCTATGGCTACACCTTC.

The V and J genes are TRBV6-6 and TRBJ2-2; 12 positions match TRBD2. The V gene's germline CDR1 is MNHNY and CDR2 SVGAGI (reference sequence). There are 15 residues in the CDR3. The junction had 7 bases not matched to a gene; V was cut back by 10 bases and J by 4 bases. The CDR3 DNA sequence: TGTGCCACCTCGGGACTAGCGGGCAGCACCGGGGAGCTGTTTTTT. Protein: CATSGLAGSTGELFF.

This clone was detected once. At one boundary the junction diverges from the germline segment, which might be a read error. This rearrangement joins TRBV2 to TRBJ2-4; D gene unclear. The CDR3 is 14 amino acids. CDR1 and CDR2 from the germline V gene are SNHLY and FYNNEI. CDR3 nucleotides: TGTGCCAGCAGAGAAGACTGGTCCAAAAACATTCAGTACTTC. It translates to CASREDWSKNIQYF.

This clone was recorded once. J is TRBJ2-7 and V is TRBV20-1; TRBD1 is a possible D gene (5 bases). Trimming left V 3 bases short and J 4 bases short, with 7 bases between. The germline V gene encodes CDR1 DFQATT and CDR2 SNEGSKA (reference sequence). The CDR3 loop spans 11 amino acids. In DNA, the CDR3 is TGCAGTGCTAGGAAGGGGTACGAGCAGTACTTC. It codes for CSARKGYEQYF.

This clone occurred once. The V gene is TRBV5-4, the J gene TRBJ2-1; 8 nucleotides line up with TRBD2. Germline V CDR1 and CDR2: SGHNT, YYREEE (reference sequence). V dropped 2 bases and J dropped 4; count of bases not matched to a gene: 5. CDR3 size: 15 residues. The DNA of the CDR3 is TGTGCCAGCAGCTTAGAGCGGGAGTATTACAATGAGCAGTTCTTC. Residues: CASSLEREYYNEQFF.